The sample holds a few counts of the clone carrying this TCR beta chain. Antigen unknown. Time point here: newly diagnosed GD, antithyroid drugs for less than 3 months. The TCR library was prepared using RNA isolated from PBMCs. Germline CDR1 reads DFQATT; CDR2 reads SNEGSKA (reference sequence). Trimming removed 3 bases from V and 4 bases from J; junction bases left unmatched: 5. This CDR3 has 15 amino acids. The TCR beta library used iRepertoire HTBI primers with Arm-PCR amplification of CDR3. TCRdb redid the calling of the multiplex PCR reads with MiXCR, one entry per CDR3 protein. The sample has about 500,000 distinct CDR3 sequences; under 20% are singletons. This specimen belongs to a study of regulatory T cells in long-lasting Graves disease. General study findings and limits: TRBV28, TRBJ1-2 and TRBJ2-5 emerged as the favored segments in persistent disease. Rather than thyroid tissue, only peripheral blood underwent study. Between persistent patients, thousands of public clonotypes were shared, exceeding the 966 shared between new patients.

These data were also filed under a second study, of T cells in Graves' hyperthyroidism and ophthalmopathy. This second study says: TCR CDR3 regions were first amplified by RT-PCR with HTBI primers.

The clonotype originates from a man aged 35 to 55 with Graves disease. The gene calls are TRBV20-1 and TRBJ2-2, with TRBD2 identical over 10 bases. The specimen was peripheral blood mononuclear cells (PBMCs), collected at new diagnosis, from a patient treated with antithyroid drugs. CDR3 residues: CSARRLAGATGELFF. The CDR3 region has the DNA TGCAGTGCTAGGAGGCTAGCGGGAGCCACCGGGGAGCTGTTTTTT.